The entry below gives a single T cell receptor (beta chain) sequence along with its context. Its antigen is not identified. This sample was included in a study of early T cells in non-severe SARS-CoV-2 infection. The germline CDR1 and CDR2 sequences are MNHNS and SASEGT. Trimming took 10 bases from V and 4 from J, leaving 18 bases between them. The CDR3 length is 14 residues. Unique molecular identifier tags were affixed to discrete cDNA molecules. TCRdb passed the 5' RACE reads through MiXCR, listing each CDR3 protein once. The table lists 50,000 to 60,000 distinct CDR3 sequences, more than 7.5% of them singletons. Findings and limits, study-wide: Database matching using VDJdb favored anti-spike CD8 responses, with private and CD4 specificities left missing.

This receptor was obtained from an adult who was a healthcare worker with PCR-confirmed SARS-CoV-2 infection or an uninfected control (not recorded which). The V and J genes are TRBV6-1 and TRBJ2-3, with D perhaps given as TRBD1 or TRBD2 (6 bases each). The sample taken for sequencing was whole blood. The CDR3 DNA is TGTGCCACTAGGTTGAGGGGGGCCGCAGATACGCAGTATTTT. This sequence encodes CATRLRGAADTQYF.